The 24 T cell receptor beta chains in this list originate from one sample, sequenced in a study of blood T cell repertoires in COVID-19. Method: immunoSEQ multiplex PCR; TCRdb's copy keeps in-frame clones and lacks some. This table holds under 100,000 clones, approximately 90% found once. The specimen was peripheral blood. The receptors come from a male donor with acute or convalescent COVID-19.

This clone was found a few times. The rearrangement joins TRBV9 to TRBJ1-4; D is unclear. The CDR3 has 13 amino acids. The V gene's germline CDR1 is SGDLS and CDR2 YYNGEE. Trimming took 2 bases from V and 8 from J, leaving 10 bases between them. The CDR3 here is CASSVGPGEKLFF. The CDR3 nucleotides read TGTGCCAGCAGCGTCGGCCCGGGGGAAAAACTGTTTTTT.

This clone is judged medium-sized. This chain links TRBV28 with TRBJ2-5, with 8 positions matching TRBD1. Germline-derived CDR1 and CDR2 are MDHEN and SYDVKM. This CDR3 is built from 14 residues. J gave up 5 bases and V 5 bases, and 7 bases lay outside the gene matches. Here the CDR3 DNA reads TGTGCCAGCAGTCCGCAGGGGGCTGACGAGACCCAGTACTTC. Its translation: CASSPQGADETQYF.

The chain links TRBV6-6 to TRBJ2-6; D gene unclear. This CDR3 region has 13 residues. V lost 11 bases, J lost 2 bases, and 10 bases lay in between. CDR1 is MNHNY, CDR2 SVGAGI, per germline (reference sequence). CDR3 in amino acids: CAVNTAGANVLTF. The DNA of the CDR3 is TGTGCCGTGAATACGGCTGGGGCCAACGTCCTGACTTTC.

This chain links TRBV13 with TRBJ2-1; D is unresolved. The CDR3 has 16 residues. Trimming stripped 5 bases from V and 2 bases from J, with 16 bases between. Germline V gene lookup returns CDR1 PRHDT and CDR2 FYEKMQ (reference sequence). The DNA for the CDR3 is TGTGCCAGCAGCCAAGCCTCAAAGACTCCCTACAATGAGCAGTTCTTC. Amino acid sequence: CASSQASKTPYNEQFF. Together with reference TRBV13 and TRBJ2-1, the CDR3 gives the full variable domain: AAGVIQSPRHLIKEKRETATLKCYPIPRHDTVYWYQQGPGQDPQFLISFYEKMQSDKGSIPDRFSAQQFSDYHSELNMSSLELGDSALYFCASSQASKTPYNEQFFGPGTRLTVL.

The chain joins TRBV6-5 to TRBJ2-1; 9 positions agree with TRBD1. With 2 bases clipped from V and 5 bases from J, the junction kept 4 bases outside the gene matches. The germline V gene encodes CDR1 MNHEY and CDR2 SVGAGI. The CDR3 is made up of 15 amino acids. As DNA, the CDR3 is TGTGCCAGCAGTTACCGACAGGGGGTTAACAATGAGCAGTTCTTC. This codes for CASSYRQGVNNEQFF.

V is TRBV6-5 and J is TRBJ1-4; the match to TRBD1 covers 8 bases. CDR1 and CDR2 (germline): MNHEY, SVGAGI. The CDR3 has 14 residues. V gave up 4 bases and J gave up 2 bases; unmatched junction bases: 0. CDR3 DNA: TGTGCCAGCAGTTGGGACAGGACTAATGAAAAACTGTTTTTT. It yields the protein CASSWDRTNEKLFF.

The CDR3 DNA is TGTGCCAGCAGCCAGGGACAGGGGCCGAACACTGAAGCTTTCTTT. Protein: CASSQGQGPNTEAFF. The chain links TRBV3-1 (or the pseudogene TRBV3-2) to TRBJ1-1, with 10 bases aligning to TRBD1. V shed 3 bases and J 1 base; nucleotides not matched to a gene: 2. The CDR3 is 15 residues long. Germline V gene lookup returns CDR1 LGHDT and CDR2 YNNKEL (reference sequence).

V usage is TRBV10-3 and J usage is TRBJ2-3; D perhaps matches TRBD1 (6 bases). The CDR3 sequence is 15 residues long. Germline V gives CDR1 ENHRY, CDR2 SYGVKD. Trimming left V 3 bases short and J 6 bases short, with 16 bases between. The CDR3 sequence: CAISEGTQGMDTQYF. In DNA form, the CDR3 reads TGTGCCATCAGTGAAGGCACCCAGGGGATGGATACGCAGTATTTT.

The chain couples TRBV10-3 to TRBJ1-1; TRBD1 is a possible D gene (6 bases). Germline lookup yields CDR1 ENHRY and CDR2 SYGVKD. The CDR3 is 17 residues long. V was cut by 4 bases and J by 5 bases, with 23 bases left in between. The CDR3 reads CAISALGEGDSMTEAFF. The CDR3, as DNA: TGTGCCATCAGTGCCCTCGGGGAGGGGGATTCAATGACTGAAGCTTTCTTT.

The chain employs TRBV4-2 and TRBJ2-3, with 7 bases lining up with TRBD2. The CDR3 has 16 amino acids. Germline V gives CDR1 LGHNA, CDR2 YNFKEQ. The ends lost 4 bases at V and 0 bases at J; junction bases unmatched: 7. The CDR3 region is CASSRIGGGSTDTQYF. The DNA for the CDR3 is TGTGCCAGCAGCCGGATCGGCGGGGGTAGCACAGATACGCAGTATTTT.

On this clone: Within the sample, other DNA sequences also encode this same CDR3. The rearrangement links TRBV5-1 to TRBJ2-7, with 10 bases identical to TRBD1. The CDR3 runs to 15 residues. CDR1 SGHRS and CDR2 YFSETQ come from the germline V gene. V gave up 0 bases and J gave up 1 base; unmatched junction bases: 1. CDR3 nucleotides: TGCGCCAGCAGCTTGGGGGGACAGGGGTCCTACGAGCAGTACTTC. Its translation is CASSLGGQGSYEQYF.

This clone came up a few times. This chain connects TRBV2 to TRBJ2-2; TRBD2 matches at 7 bases. Germline V gives CDR1 SNHLY, CDR2 FYNNEI. CDR3 size: 13 residues. With V trimmed by 7 bases and J by 3 bases, 2 bases remained unmatched. The DNA for the CDR3 is TGTGCCAGCAATGGACTAGACACCGGGGAGCTGTTTTTT. The encoded protein is CASNGLDTGELFF. Full variable domain (rest looked up from reference TRBV2 and TRBJ2-2): EPEVTQTPSHQVTQMGQEVILRCVPISNHLYFYWYRQILGQKVEFLVSFYNNEISEKSEIFDDQFSVERPDGSNFTLKIRSTKLEDSAMYFCASNGLDTGELFFGEGSRLTVL.

The chain has TRBV7-3 and TRBJ2-2; 9 bases align to TRBD1. The CDR3 extends over 17 amino acids. V lost 5 bases and J lost 0; bases outside the gene matches: 7. Germline V gene lookup returns CDR1 SGHTA and CDR2 FQGTGA. Here the CDR3 DNA reads TGTGCCAGCAGCCGTCCCGGGACAGGGCCGAACACCGGGGAGCTGTTTTTT. Translating it yields CASSRPGTGPNTGELFF. The full variable domain, with the rest looked up from reference TRBV7-3 and TRBJ2-2, is GAGVSQTPSNKVTEKGKYVELRCDPISGHTALYWYRQSLGQGPEFLIYFQGTGAADDSGLPNDRFFAVRPEGSVSTLKIQRTERGDSAVYLCASSRPGTGPNTGELFFGEGSRLTVL.

The genes are TRBV30 and TRBJ1-2, with D uncertain. This CDR3 spans 12 amino acids. V lost 8 bases and J lost 4, with 14 bases in between. Germline-derived CDR1 and CDR2 are GTSNPN and SVGIG (reference sequence). For the CDR3, the DNA is TGTGCCCGACCCCCGACACGCTATGGCTACACCTTC. Amino acid sequence: CARPPTRYGYTF.

This clone appeared a single time. The J gene is TRBJ2-3, the V gene TRBV7-2; D is possibly TRBD2 (6 bases). Germline CDR1 reads SGHTA; CDR2 reads FQGNSA. The CDR3 totals 16 residues. The germline V and J ends were trimmed by 2 bases and 4 bases, with 16 bases remaining between them. CDR3 region: CASSLNGGLGADTQYF. The DNA of the CDR3 is TGTGCCAGCAGCTTAAACGGGGGTTTGGGAGCAGATACGCAGTATTTT.

CDR3 region: CASGRGQNEKLFF. The DNA of the CDR3 is TGTGCCAGCGGCAGGGGGCAGAATGAAAAACTGTTTTTT. The chain employs TRBV11-2 and TRBJ1-4; 8 bases are a match to TRBD1. J was trimmed by 5 bases and V by 8 bases; bases with no gene match: 4. CDR1 is SGHAT and CDR2 is FQNNGV in the germline V gene. CDR3 length: 13 amino acids.

This clone was found once. The J gene is TRBJ1-1, the V gene TRBV20-1; unclear D gene. The germline V gene has CDR1 DFQATT and CDR2 SNEGSKA (reference sequence). The CDR3 is 9 amino acids. Trimming shortened V by 7 bases and J by 6 bases, and 6 bases separated the two germline ends. CDR3 DNA sequence: TGCAGTGTCGAGCCTGAAGCTTTCTTT. Protein sequence: CSVEPEAFF.

The rearrangement links TRBV2 to TRBJ1-5; D perhaps matches TRBD1 (6 bases). The CDR3 contains 14 residues. V lost 4 bases and J lost 6, with 13 bases in between. Germline loops: CDR1 SNHLY, CDR2 FYNNEI. CDR3 sequence reads: CASSGGGLGQPQHF. The CDR3 region has the DNA TGTGCCAGCAGTGGGGGGGGGCTGGGTCAGCCCCAGCATTTT.

The chain carries TRBV24-1 and TRBJ2-1; perhaps TRBD1 as D (6 bases). V lost 7 bases to trimming and J lost 0 bases, with 12 bases between them. Germline V CDR1 and CDR2: KGHDR, SFDVKD. The CDR3 sequence is 15 residues long. CDR3 amino acids: CATSQGTSSYNEQFF. The CDR3 DNA reads TGTGCCACCAGCCAGGGGACGAGCTCCTACAATGAGCAGTTCTTC.

V is TRBV10-1 and J is TRBJ1-1; 7 bases are a match to TRBD1. Looked up from germline, CDR1 is WNHNN and CDR2 is SYGVQD (reference sequence). J was trimmed by 1 base and V by 10 bases; bases with no gene match: 6. This CDR3 is built from 13 residues. In DNA, the CDR3 is TGCGCCAACTTACAGGGGAGGAACACTGAAGCTTTCTTT. Protein: CANLQGRNTEAFF.

The V gene is TRBV7-2, the J gene TRBJ1-1; possibly TRBD1 for D (5 bases). Trimming took off 6 bases at V and 0 bases at J, with 8 bases between the two ends. Germline CDR1 is SGHTA and CDR2 is FQGNSA. The CDR3 contains 13 residues. The CDR3 region has the DNA TGTGCCAGCAGAATGACAGTGAACACTGAAGCTTTCTTT. Protein product: CASRMTVNTEAFF.

V is TRBV10-3 and J is TRBJ2-5; tentative D call: TRBD2 (6 bases). The CDR3 runs to 13 residues. V was trimmed by 10 bases and J by 1 base, leaving 13 bases between them. Per the germline V gene, CDR1 is ENHRY and CDR2 is SYGVKD. CDR3 coding DNA: TGTGCCAGCCGCGGGGACTCCCAAGAGACCCAGTACTTC. The encoded protein is CASRGDSQETQYF.

The genes are TRBV3-1 (or the pseudogene TRBV3-2) and TRBJ1-6; a possible D gene is TRBD1 (6 bases). Trimming left V 0 bases short and J 7 bases short, with 19 bases between. The CDR3 consists of 18 residues. Per germline, CDR1 LGHDT and CDR2 YNNKEL (reference sequence). The CDR3: CASSQEDTRGGPNSPLHF. In nucleotides, the CDR3 is TGTGCCAGCAGCCAAGAAGACACGAGGGGGGGGCCAAATTCACCCCTCCACTTT.

In this sample, this clone turned up once. CDR3 nucleotide sequence: TGTGCCATCAGTGCCGGCCCACAGGGGGAGGCCACTGAAGCTTTCTTT. This sequence encodes CAISAGPQGEATEAFF. The chain uses TRBV10-3 and TRBJ1-1, with 8 nucleotides matching TRBD1. After removal of 4 bases from V and 4 bases from J, the junction contained 11 bases not matched to a gene. Looked up from germline, CDR1 is ENHRY and CDR2 is SYGVKD. This CDR3 has 16 residues.